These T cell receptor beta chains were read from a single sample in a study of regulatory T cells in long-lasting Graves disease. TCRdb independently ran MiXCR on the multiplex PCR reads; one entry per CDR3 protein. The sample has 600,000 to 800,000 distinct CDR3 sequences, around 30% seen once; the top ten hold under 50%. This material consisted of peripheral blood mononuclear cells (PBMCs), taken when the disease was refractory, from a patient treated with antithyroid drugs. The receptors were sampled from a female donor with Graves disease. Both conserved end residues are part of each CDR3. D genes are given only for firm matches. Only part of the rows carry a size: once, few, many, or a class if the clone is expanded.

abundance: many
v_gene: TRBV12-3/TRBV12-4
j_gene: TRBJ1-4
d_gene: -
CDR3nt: TGTGCCAGCAGTTTCAGTCAACCAAGTGAAAAACTGTTTTTT
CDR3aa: CASSFSQPSEKLFF

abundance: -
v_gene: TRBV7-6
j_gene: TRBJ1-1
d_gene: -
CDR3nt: TGTGCCAGCAGCTTAGGGTCAGGCGCCTTACAAGAAGCTTTCTTT
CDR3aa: CASSLGSGALQEAFF

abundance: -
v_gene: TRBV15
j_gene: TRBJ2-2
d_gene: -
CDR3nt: TGTGCCACCAGCAGAGAACGCATTAACACCGGGGAGCTGTTTTTT
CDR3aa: CATSRERINTGELFF

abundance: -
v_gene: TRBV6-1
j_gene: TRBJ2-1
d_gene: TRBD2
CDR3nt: TGTGCCAGCAGCAGACCGGGACTGGGGGGGGGTGAGCAGTTCTTC
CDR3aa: CASSRPGLGGGEQFF

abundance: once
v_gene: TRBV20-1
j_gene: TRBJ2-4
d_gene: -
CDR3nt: TGCAGTGCGCCACCTAGGGTGAAAGAGCAGCTCTTC
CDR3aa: CSAPPRVKEQLF

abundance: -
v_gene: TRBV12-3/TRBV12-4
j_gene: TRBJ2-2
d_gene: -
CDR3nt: TGTGCCAGCAGTCAGGACAGAAACACCGGGGAGCTGTTTTTT
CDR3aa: CASSQDRNTGELFF

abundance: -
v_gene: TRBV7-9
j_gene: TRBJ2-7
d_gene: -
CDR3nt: TGTGCCAGCAGCCTACTTGATTTAGGCGAGCAGTACTTC
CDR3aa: CASSLLDLGEQYF

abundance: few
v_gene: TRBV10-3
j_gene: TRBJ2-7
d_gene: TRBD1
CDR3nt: TGTGCCATCAGCCACTCCGTGACAGGGGCCAACGAGCAGTACTTC
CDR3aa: CAISHSVTGANEQYF

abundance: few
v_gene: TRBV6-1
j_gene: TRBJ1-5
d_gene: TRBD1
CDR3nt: TGTGCCAGCAGTGAGACCGGGACAGTCCATCAGCCCCAGCATTTT
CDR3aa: CASSETGTVHQPQHF

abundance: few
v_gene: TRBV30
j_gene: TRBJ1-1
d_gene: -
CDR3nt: TGTGCCGGCAGCCGGGGGCCGGGGAACACTGAAGCTTTCTTT
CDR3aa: CAGSRGPGNTEAFF

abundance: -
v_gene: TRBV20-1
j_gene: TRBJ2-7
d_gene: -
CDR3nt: TGCAGTGCTAGAGATATAGCTTCCGAGCAGTACTTC
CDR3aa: CSARDIASEQYF

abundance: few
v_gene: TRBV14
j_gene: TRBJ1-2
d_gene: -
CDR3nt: TGTGCCAGCAGCTCTGGGGACCAGGTGTGGCCCTATGGCTACACCTTC
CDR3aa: CASSSGDQVWPYGYTF

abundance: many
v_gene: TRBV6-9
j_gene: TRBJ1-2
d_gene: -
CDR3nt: TGTGCCAGCCGTTTCCCCGTGGCCGGCGGGGGCTACACCTTC
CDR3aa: CASRFPVAGGGYTF

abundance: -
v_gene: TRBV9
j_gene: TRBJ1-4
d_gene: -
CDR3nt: TGTGCCAGCAGCGTAGGGTCAGCAACTAATGAAAAACTGTTTTTT
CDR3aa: CASSVGSATNEKLFF

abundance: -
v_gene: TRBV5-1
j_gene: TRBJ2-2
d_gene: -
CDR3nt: TGCGCCAGCAGCTTGGTCAGTTTCGCCGGGGAGCTGTTTTTT
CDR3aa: CASSLVSFAGELFF

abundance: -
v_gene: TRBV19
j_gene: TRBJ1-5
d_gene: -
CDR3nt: TGTGCCAGTCAGGGGTTATGGCTCGATCAGCCCCAGCATTTT
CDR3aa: CASQGLWLDQPQHF

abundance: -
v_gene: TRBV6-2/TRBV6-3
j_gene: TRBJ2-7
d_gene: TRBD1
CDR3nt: TGTGCCAGCAGTTACCATAAAGGACAGGCATCCTACGAGCAGTACTTC
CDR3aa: CASSYHKGQASYEQYF

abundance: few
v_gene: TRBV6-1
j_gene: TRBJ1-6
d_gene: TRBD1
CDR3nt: TGTGCCAGCAAGCTGACCGGACAGGGGCATTCACCCCTCCACTTT
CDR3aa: CASKLTGQGHSPLHF

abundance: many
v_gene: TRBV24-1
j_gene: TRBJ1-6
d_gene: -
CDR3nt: TGTGCCACCAGTGATCCAAGCTTTTGGGCCAGATCACCCCTCCACTTT
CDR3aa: CATSDPSFWARSPLHF

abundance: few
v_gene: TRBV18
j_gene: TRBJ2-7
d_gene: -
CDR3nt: TGTGCCAGCTCACCACTTGAAAGAGGCGCCTTCGAGCAGTACTTC
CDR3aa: CASSPLERGAFEQYF

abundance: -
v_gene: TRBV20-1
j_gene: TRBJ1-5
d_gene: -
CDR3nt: TGCAGTGCTAGAGTTAGTACAGGCGAAGGGCCCCAGCATTTT
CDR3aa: CSARVSTGEGPQHF

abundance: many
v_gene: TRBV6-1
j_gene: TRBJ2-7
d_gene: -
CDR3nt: TGTGCCAGCAGTAGCTCGGGAGTTGGCGAGCAGTACTTC
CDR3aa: CASSSSGVGEQYF

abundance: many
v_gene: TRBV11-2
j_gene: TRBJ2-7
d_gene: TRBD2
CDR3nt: TGTGCCAGCAGCAATGGACTAGTGATATTCTACGAGCAGTACTTC
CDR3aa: CASSNGLVIFYEQYF

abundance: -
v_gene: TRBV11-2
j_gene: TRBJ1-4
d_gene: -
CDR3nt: TGTGCCAGCAGCTTCTCAGGGGTTCGTGAAAAACTGTTTTTT
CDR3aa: CASSFSGVREKLFF

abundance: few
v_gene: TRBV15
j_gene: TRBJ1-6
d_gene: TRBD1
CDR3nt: TGTGCCACCAGCACTCCCTCGGCATTTGGACAGGGCGGTCGGTCACCCCTCCACTTT
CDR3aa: CATSTPSAFGQGGRSPLHF

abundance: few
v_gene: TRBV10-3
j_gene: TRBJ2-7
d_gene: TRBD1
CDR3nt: TGTGCCATCAGTGAGTCCGGGACAGGGGTGACCGAGCAGTACTTC
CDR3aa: CAISESGTGVTEQYF

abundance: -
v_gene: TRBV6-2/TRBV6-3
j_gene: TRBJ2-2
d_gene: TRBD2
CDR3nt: TGTGCCAGCAGTTTGGTAGCGGGAGACACCGGGGAGCTGTTTTTT
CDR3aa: CASSLVAGDTGELFF

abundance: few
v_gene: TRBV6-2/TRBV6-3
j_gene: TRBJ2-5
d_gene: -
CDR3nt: TGTGCCAGCATATGGGACAAGAGTTACGCCCAAGAGACCCAGTACTTC
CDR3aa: CASIWDKSYAQETQYF

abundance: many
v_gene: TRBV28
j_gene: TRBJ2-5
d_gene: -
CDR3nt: TGTGCCAGCAGTACCCTGGAAGAGACCCAGTACTTC
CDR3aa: CASSTLEETQYF

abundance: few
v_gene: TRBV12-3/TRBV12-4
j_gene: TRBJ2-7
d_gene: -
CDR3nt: TGTGCCAGCAGCAACGGACTGAGGAGCTCCTACGAGCAGTACTTC
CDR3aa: CASSNGLRSSYEQYF

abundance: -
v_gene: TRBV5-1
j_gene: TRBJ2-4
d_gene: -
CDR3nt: TGCGCCAGCAGATCAGAGCTAAACATTCAGTACTTC
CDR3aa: CASRSELNIQYF

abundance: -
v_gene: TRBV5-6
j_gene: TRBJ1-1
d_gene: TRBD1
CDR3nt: TGTGCCAGCAGCTGGTGGGACAGGGGGCGAGGGGCTTTCTTT
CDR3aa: CASSWWDRGRGAFF

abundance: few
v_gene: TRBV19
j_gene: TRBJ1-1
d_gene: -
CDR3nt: TGTGCCAGTAGTATGGGGACTAACACTGAAGCTTTCTTT
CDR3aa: CASSMGTNTEAFF

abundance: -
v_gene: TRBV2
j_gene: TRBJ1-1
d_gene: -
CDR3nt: TGTGCCAGCAGTGGTGGGGATGAAGCTTTCTTT
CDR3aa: CASSGGDEAFF